Presented here are 4 T cell receptor beta chains from one specimen sequenced in a study of T cells in Graves' hyperthyroidism and ophthalmopathy. RNA transcripts gave rise to amplified TCR beta CDR3 regions. With the HTBI primer set, the TCR CDR3 went through a first round of RT-PCR. TCRdb re-analysed the multiplex PCR reads in MiXCR, keeping a single row per CDR3 protein. The sample has around 450,000 distinct CDR3 sequences; around 16% are singletons. The sequenced sample was blood. Receptors were obtained from a woman in her late teens or twenties with Graves' hyperthyroidism.

This clonotype was detected only a few times. The V gene is TRBV20-1, the J gene TRBJ1-2, with no clear D. CDR1 is DFQATT, CDR2 SNEGSKA, per germline (reference sequence). This CDR3 region has 16 residues. Trimming removed 2 bases from V and 0 bases from J, with 16 bases in between. The CDR3, as DNA: TGCAGTGCTAGACATTCCCTCTTGGTAGCTAACTATGGCTACACCTTC. Encoded protein: CSARHSLLVANYGYTF.

The chain carries TRBV10-3 and TRBJ1-3, with D uncertain. The CDR3 loop spans 17 amino acids. The V gene lost 9 bases and the J gene lost 0 bases, with 21 bases spanning the gap. The germline V gene has CDR1 ENHRY and CDR2 SYGVKD. This CDR3 is CAIGSGIGLSSGNTIYF. DNA for the CDR3: TGTGCCATAGGATCGGGAATCGGGTTATCCTCTGGAAACACCATATATTTT.

Ten or more counts support this clonotype. This sequence joins TRBV20-1 and TRBJ2-5; TRBD2 agrees at 10 bases. V lost 7 bases to trimming and J lost 4 bases; unmatched junction nucleotides: 9. The germline V gene encodes CDR1 DFQATT and CDR2 SNEGSKA (reference sequence). This CDR3 is 14 amino acids long. CDR3: CSVAGGTRGETQYF. The CDR3 bases are TGCAGTGTAGCGGGGGGCACCAGGGGAGAGACCCAGTACTTC.

The chain employs TRBV3-1 and TRBJ2-7; D perhaps matches TRBD2 (6 bases). CDR1 and CDR2 from the germline V gene are LGHDT and YNNKEL (reference sequence). The CDR3 covers 15 residues. V was shortened by 1 base and J by 4 bases, with 14 bases between the two germline ends. CDR3 in amino acids: CASSQGRELLYEQYV. CDR3 coding DNA: TGTGCCAGCAGCCAAGGGAGGGAGTTATTGTACGAGCAGTACGTC.